A selection of T cell receptor beta chains follows, all from one sample in a study of blood T cell repertoires in COVID-19. Profiled with immunoSEQ multiplex PCR; TCRdb holds only in-frame clones, not every one. The table has some 80,000 clones, more than 70% seen once. The source material was peripheral blood. The receptors derive from a human donor in a cohort sampled during active COVID-19. Both conserved end residues are part of each CDR3. A D gene is named only where the DNA matches it firmly. Clone size is shown for a subset of rows, as once, few, many or a class of expanded clone.

abundance	d_gene	v_gene	j_gene	CDR3aa	CDR3nt
-	TRBD2	TRBV24-1	TRBJ2-1	CATSDPRTSGYNEQFF	TGTGCTACCAGTGATCCACGGACTAGCGGCTACAATGAGCAGTTCTTC
-	TRBD2	TRBV5-1	TRBJ2-7	CASSLSRPAGGSYEQYF	TGCGCCAGCAGCTTGTCCCGACCAGCGGGAGGGTCCTACGAGCAGTACTTC
-	-	TRBV6-4	TRBJ2-7	CASSDSLSGLTYEQYF	TGTGCCAGCAGTGACTCATTAAGCGGACTAACCTACGAGCAGTACTTC
-	-	TRBV29-1	TRBJ1-1	CSVGRGTEAFF	TGCAGCGTTGGTCGGGGTACTGAAGCTTTCTTT
-	-	TRBV29-1	TRBJ1-1	CSVDDGENTEAFF	TGCAGCGTTGATGACGGGGAGAACACTGAAGCTTTCTTT
-	TRBD1	TRBV19	TRBJ1-1	CASKTGGGNTEAFF	TGTGCCAGCAAAACGGGAGGGGGCAACACTGAAGCTTTCTTT
-	TRBD2	TRBV11-2	TRBJ2-1	CASSLIGLAGGPLYNEQFF	TGTGCCAGCAGCTTAATCGGACTAGCGGGAGGGCCACTTTACAATGAGCAGTTCTTC
-	TRBD2	TRBV2	TRBJ2-1	CASRNSGGAGGEQFF	TGTGCCAGCAGAAATAGCGGGGGGGCCGGTGGTGAGCAGTTCTTC
-	TRBD1	TRBV28	TRBJ1-5	CASISGTGDQPQHF	TGTGCCAGCATCTCCGGGACAGGGGATCAGCCCCAGCATTTT
-	-	TRBV29-1	TRBJ2-2	CSVEGRGPNTGELFF	TGCAGCGTTGAAGGCAGGGGCCCGAACACCGGGGAGCTGTTTTTT
-	-	TRBV30	TRBJ2-7	CAWTPWTPAYEQYF	TGTGCCTGGACTCCCTGGACACCAGCCTACGAGCAGTACTTC
-	TRBD2	TRBV10-3	TRBJ2-1	CAISGGTRANEQFF	TGTGCCATCAGTGGGGGGACTAGGGCCAATGAGCAGTTCTTC
-	TRBD1	TRBV7-9	TRBJ2-5	CASKGQLRETQYF	TGTGCCAGCAAGGGACAGCTAAGAGAGACCCAGTACTTC
-	TRBD2	TRBV28	TRBJ2-3	CASSFLRREGLWDTQYF	TGTGCCAGCAGCTTTTTGAGGCGGGAGGGCCTGTGGGATACGCAGTATTTT
once	-	TRBV5-1	TRBJ2-1	CASRRLAADYNEQFF	TGCGCCAGCCGACGACTCGCAGCGGATTACAATGAGCAGTTCTTC
-	-	TRBV28	TRBJ2-6	CASRSFQGTTGANVLTF	TGTGCCAGCAGATCCTTCCAGGGGACCACTGGGGCCAACGTCCTGACTTTC
-	-	TRBV5-6	TRBJ2-3	CASSFRGGYTDTQYF	TGTGCCAGCAGCTTCCGCGGGGGCTACACAGATACGCAGTATTTT
-	TRBD1	TRBV6-5	TRBJ2-7	CASRQGVEGFYEQYF	TGTGCCAGCAGGCAGGGGGTTGAGGGTTTCTACGAGCAGTACTTC
-	TRBD1	TRBV6-2/TRBV6-3	TRBJ2-7	CASSPRDRRSYEQYF	TGTGCCAGCAGCCCACGGGACAGGCGCTCCTACGAGCAGTACTTC
-	TRBD2	TRBV6-6	TRBJ2-7	CASSSRGAYEQYF	TGTGCCAGCAGTTCCCGGGGGGCCTACGAGCAGTACTTC
-	TRBD1	TRBV18	TRBJ2-5	CASSKQGTVQETQYF	TGTGCCAGCTCCAAACAGGGGACCGTACAAGAGACCCAGTACTTC
-	-	TRBV5-1	TRBJ2-7	CASSLRQGQLGEQYF	TGCGCCAGCAGCTTGAGGCAGGGACAACTAGGCGAGCAGTACTTC
-	-	TRBV27	TRBJ2-7	CASSSAYEQYF	TGTGCCAGCAGTTCCGCCTACGAGCAGTACTTC
-	-	TRBV3-1/TRBV3-2	TRBJ2-2	CASSQRSGNTGELFF	TGTGCCAGCAGCCAGAGGAGCGGGAACACCGGGGAGCTGTTTTTT
few	-	TRBV3-1/TRBV3-2	TRBJ2-4	CASSLGGLNIQYF	TGTGCCAGCAGCCTGGGCGGGTTAAACATTCAGTACTTC
-	-	TRBV11-3	TRBJ2-7	CASSLEFASSLIYEQYF	TGTGCCAGCAGCTTAGAATTCGCTAGCTCCTTAATCTACGAGCAGTACTTC
-	-	TRBV7-2	TRBJ2-1	CASSLEASTSHNEQFF	TGTGCCAGCAGCTTAGAGGCTAGCACCTCCCACAATGAGCAGTTCTTC
once	-	TRBV24-1	TRBJ1-4	CATVRGLTEKLFF	TGTGCCACCGTTCGGGGTTTGACTGAAAAACTGTTTTTT
once	-	TRBV28	TRBJ2-5	CASSLLPGGSGETQYF	TGTGCCAGCAGTTTACTCCCAGGGGGGTCCGGGGAGACCCAGTACTTC
-	-	TRBV4-1	TRBJ2-5	CASSQGAIQETQYF	TGCGCCAGCAGCCAAGGGGCCATCCAAGAGACCCAGTACTTC
-	TRBD2	TRBV3-1/TRBV3-2	TRBJ2-7	CASSPLAGARTYEQYF	TGTGCCAGCAGCCCCCTTGCGGGAGCGCGGACGTACGAGCAGTACTTC
-	-	TRBV6-5	TRBJ1-1	CASSLYTEAFF	TGTGCCAGCAGTCTTTACACTGAAGCTTTCTTT
-	-	TRBV10-1	TRBJ2-2	CASSGRGTGELFF	TGCGCCAGCTCGGGCAGGGGTACCGGGGAGCTGTTTTTT
-	-	TRBV29-1	TRBJ2-6	CSGRDAGANVLTF	TGCAGCGGCAGGGATGCCGGGGCCAACGTCCTGACTTTC
-	TRBD1	TRBV11-2	TRBJ2-7	CASSLEGDRTYEQYF	TGTGCCAGCAGCTTAGAGGGGGACAGGACCTACGAGCAGTACTTC
-	-	TRBV27	TRBJ2-7	CASSSRTGTTGSYEQYF	TGTGCCAGCAGTTCCAGGACAGGGACTACGGGCTCCTACGAGCAGTACTTC
-	TRBD1	TRBV4-1	TRBJ2-2	CASSPGGSGELFF	TGCGCCAGCAGCCCAGGGGGCAGCGGGGAGCTGTTTTTT
-	TRBD1	TRBV4-1	TRBJ2-7	CASSQGELPGTATSYEQYF	TGCGCCAGCAGCCAAGGGGAACTTCCCGGGACAGCGACTTCCTACGAGCAGTACTTC
-	TRBD1	TRBV19	TRBJ2-5	CASSLDRGTQETQYF	TGTGCCAGTAGTTTGGACAGGGGGACCCAAGAGACCCAGTACTTC
-	TRBD1	TRBV18	TRBJ2-3	CASSPRQGSTDTQYF	TGTGCCAGCTCACCCCGACAGGGGTCCACAGATACGCAGTATTTT
once	TRBD1	TRBV6-2/TRBV6-3	TRBJ2-3	CASSTRTGMIDTQYF	TGTGCCAGCAGTACCAGGACAGGGATGATAGATACGCAGTATTTT
-	-	TRBV10-1	TRBJ2-7	CASSDGTLEQYF	TGCGCCAGCAGCGATGGGACACTCGAGCAGTACTTC
-	-	TRBV6-5	TRBJ1-5	CASSYYRGGPQHF	TGTGCCAGCAGTTACTATAGGGGAGGGCCCCAGCATTTT
-	-	TRBV5-1	TRBJ2-7	CASSLAGGRYEQYF	TGCGCCAGCAGCTTGGCCGGGGGGCGGTACGAGCAGTACTTC
-	TRBD2	TRBV5-4	TRBJ2-2	CATHRGGLTGELFF	TGTGCCACTCACCGGGGGGGGCTAACCGGGGAGCTGTTTTTT
-	-	TRBV5-1	TRBJ1-5	CASSQTPGPSNQPQHF	TGCGCCAGCAGCCAAACGCCTGGGCCGAGCAATCAGCCCCAGCATTTT
-	TRBD2	TRBV7-2	TRBJ2-1	CASSHRLAGKNEQFF	TGTGCCAGCAGTCACCGACTAGCGGGGAAGAATGAGCAGTTCTTC
-	-	TRBV7-2	TRBJ2-2	CASSLGTNTGELFF	TGTGCCAGCAGCTTAGGGACAAACACCGGGGAGCTGTTTTTT
-	-	TRBV9	TRBJ2-3	CASNRELGTDTQYF	TGTGCCAGCAACCGGGAGTTGGGCACAGATACGCAGTATTTT
-	TRBD2	TRBV6-5	TRBJ2-1	CASTGTSGGFEQFF	TGTGCCAGCACCGGGACTAGCGGGGGGTTTGAGCAGTTCTTC
-	TRBD2	TRBV2	TRBJ2-2	CASSAGRLAGSGELFF	TGTGCCAGCAGTGCAGGACGACTAGCGGGATCCGGGGAGCTGTTTTTT
medium-sized	TRBD2	TRBV7-9	TRBJ2-5	CASSPSRLAGAQETQYF	TGTGCCAGCAGCCCCTCACGACTAGCGGGGGCCCAAGAGACCCAGTACTTC
-	-	TRBV4-1	TRBJ2-3	CASSQVAGQITDTQYF	TGCGCCAGCAGCCAAGTTGCGGGACAGATCACAGATACGCAGTATTTT
-	TRBD1	TRBV6-2/TRBV6-3	TRBJ1-5	CASSTSRQGGNQPQHF	TGTGCCAGCAGTACCTCCCGACAGGGAGGAAATCAGCCCCAGCATTTT
few	TRBD1	TRBV5-6	TRBJ1-1	CASSPRTGVNTEAFF	TGTGCCAGCAGCCCGAGGACAGGGGTGAACACTGAAGCTTTCTTT
-	TRBD2	TRBV28	TRBJ2-1	CASSFKPGTSGNNEQFF	TGTGCCAGCAGTTTTAAACCCGGGACTAGCGGAAACAATGAGCAGTTCTTC
-	TRBD1	TRBV6-1	TRBJ1-5	CASSERTGLHF	TGTGCCAGCAGTGAAAGGACAGGGTTGCATTTT
-	TRBD2	TRBV29-1	TRBJ2-1	CSAPGGLAVHNEQFF	TGCAGCGCACCCGGGGGACTAGCGGTCCACAATGAGCAGTTCTTC